These 32 T cell receptor beta chains were all obtained from the same sample, sequenced in a study of T cells in Graves' hyperthyroidism and ophthalmopathy. Template material for amplifying TCR beta CDR3 regions consisted of RNA transcripts. In the first-round RT-PCR of the TCR CDR3, the HTBI primer set was used. MiXCR, applied by TCRdb to the multiplex PCR reads, yields one record per CDR3 protein. The sample yields 250,000 to 300,000 distinct CDR3 sequences, roughly 19% seen once. The source material was blood. These receptors were obtained from a man over 45 with Graves' ophthalmopathy.

This clonotype was seen only a few times. This sequence joins TRBV14 and TRBJ2-5, with 15 nucleotides matching TRBD2. CDR3 length: 16 residues. With 3 bases clipped from V and 4 bases from J, the junction kept 3 bases outside the gene matches. CDR1 and CDR2 from the germline V gene are SGHDN and FVKESK. In DNA, the CDR3 is TGTGCCAGCAGCCAGGGACTAGCGGGAGGCTTAGAGACCCAGTACTTC. It codes for CASSQGLAGGLETQYF.

This clonotype was counted between two and nine times. The chain joins TRBV29-1 to TRBJ2-5; D is perhaps TRBD1 or TRBD2 (5 bases each). The CDR3 covers 11 residues. Trimming removed 4 bases from V and 5 bases from J, with 8 bases in between. Germline loops: CDR1 SQVTM, CDR2 ANQGSEA. The CDR3 nucleotides are TGCAGCGTTGGGGACGGTGAGACCCAGTACTTC. It codes for CSVGDGETQYF.

This clonotype was counted at least ten times. The genes are TRBV18 and TRBJ2-5, with 10 nucleotides matching TRBD2. The CDR3 consists of 15 residues. V shed 4 bases and J 2 bases; nucleotides not matched to a gene: 4. Germline V gives CDR1 KGHSH, CDR2 LQKENI. CDR3 DNA: TGTGCCAGCTCACTAGCGGGAGGAGGGCAAGAGACCCAGTACTTC. It translates to CASSLAGGGQETQYF.

The rearrangement joins TRBV5-4 to TRBJ2-5; 10 bases map to TRBD1. The CDR3 totals 17 residues. The germline V gene encodes CDR1 SGHNT and CDR2 YYREEE (reference sequence). Germline trimming cut 4 bases from V and 4 bases from J; bases unmatched to any gene: 13. In DNA, the CDR3 is TGTGCCAGCAGCCACATTGGTAGGACAGGGGGGCGAGAGACCCAGTACTTC. Translated, it gives CASSHIGRTGGRETQYF. The entire variable domain, with the rest obtained from reference TRBV5-4 and TRBJ2-5, is as follows: ETGVTQSPTHLIKTRGQQVTLRCSSQSGHNTVSWYQQALGQGPQFIFQYYREEENGRGNFPPRFSGLQFPNYSSELNVNALELDDSALYLCASSHIGRTGGRETQYFGPGTRLLVL.

In its sample, this clonotype was seen many times. DNA for the CDR3: TGTGCCAGCAGCTCTGCTTACGGGAGGGACAATGAGCAGTTCTTC. The encoded protein is CASSSAYGRDNEQFF. J is TRBJ2-1 and V is TRBV7-2; 8 bases line up with TRBD2. Per germline, CDR1 SGHTA and CDR2 FQGNSA. This CDR3 region has 15 residues. Trimming took 4 bases from V and 5 from J; bases not matched to a gene: 7.

J is TRBJ2-1 and V is TRBV19, with D perhaps TRBD1 or TRBD2 (5 bases each). This CDR3 region has 14 residues. V lost 6 bases, J lost 6 bases, and 15 bases lay in between. Per germline, CDR1 LNHDA and CDR2 SQIVND (reference sequence). In DNA form, the CDR3 reads TGTGCCAGTAGAGAGTGGGGGTTGGGCAATGAGCAGTTCTTC. This sequence encodes CASREWGLGNEQFF.

This clonotype was seen at least ten times. J is TRBJ2-7 and V is TRBV20-1; D might be TRBD1 or TRBD2, each matching 5 bases. This CDR3 has 14 residues. Germline V lookup: CDR1 DFQATT, CDR2 SNEGSKA (reference sequence). V lost 3 bases and J 1 base, leaving 13 bases between the germline ends. The CDR3 DNA reads as TGCAGTGCTAGTGCCTCGGGGCGGTCCTACGAGCAGTACTTC. This gives the protein CSASASGRSYEQYF.

This clonotype was picked up one time. This sequence joins TRBV12-3 or TRBV12-4 and TRBJ2-7; D gene ambiguous. The CDR3 consists of 14 residues. Trimming shortened V by 6 bases and J by 5 bases, and 17 bases separated the two germline ends. The CDR3 protein is CASRFGASSHEQYF. For the CDR3, the DNA is TGTGCCAGCAGGTTCGGAGCGAGTTCCCACGAGCAGTACTTC.

J is TRBJ1-1 and V is TRBV19; D ambiguous. Looked up from germline, CDR1 is LNHDA and CDR2 is SQIVND (reference sequence). The CDR3 is made up of 14 amino acids. V lost 4 bases to trimming and J lost 4 bases, with 13 bases between them. The CDR3 loop reads CASSTRLGFTEAFF. The CDR3 nucleotides read TGTGCCAGTAGTACCCGGCTCGGATTCACTGAAGCTTTCTTT.

This clonotype is large (0.1 to 1%). The genes are TRBV5-8 and TRBJ1-3, with D possibly being TRBD1 (6 bases). V lost 1 base to trimming and J lost 0 bases, with 11 bases between them. The V gene's germline CDR1 is SGHTS and CDR2 YDEGEE. The CDR3 runs 16 residues. The CDR3 region has the DNA TGTGCCAGCAGCTTGACGGGGACATACTCTGGAAACACCATATATTTT. Protein product: CASSLTGTYSGNTIYF.

The rearrangement uses TRBV20-1 and TRBJ2-2, with 7 nucleotides matching TRBD2. Per germline, CDR1 DFQATT and CDR2 SNEGSKA (reference sequence). V trimming: 1 base; J trimming: 4 bases; junction bases outside the gene matches: 6. The CDR3 consists of 15 residues. Here the CDR3 DNA reads TGCAGTGCTAGAGTCCTCGGGAGGAGCACCGGGGAGCTGTTTTTT. Translation gives CSARVLGRSTGELFF.

This clonotype was found a few times. This chain links TRBV7-6 with TRBJ2-2, with TRBD2 matching 9 bases. V shed 0 bases, J shed 4 bases, and the junction held 3 bases outside the gene matches. The CDR3 consists of 16 residues. Germline CDR1 SGHVS, CDR2 FNYEAQ. CDR3 bases: TGTGCCAGCAGCTTAGCTATTAGCGGGGGCACCGGGGAGCTGTTTTTT. This encodes CASSLAISGGTGELFF.

This clonotype was seen repeatedly, ten times or more. This sequence joins TRBV28 and TRBJ2-1; D uncertain. This CDR3 has 12 residues. The V end was cut by 3 bases, the J end by 7 bases, with 7 bases between. CDR1 is MDHEN and CDR2 is SYDVKM in the germline V gene. The CDR3 here is CASSLSSNEQFF. CDR3 nucleotides: TGTGCCAGCAGTTTGAGCAGTAATGAGCAGTTCTTC.

The table lists this clonotype with many counts. The chain links TRBV6-1 to TRBJ2-1; 10 bases are shared with TRBD2. The CDR3 runs to 14 residues. Germline V lookup: CDR1 MNHNS, CDR2 SASEGT. The V gene end was trimmed by 8 bases and the J gene end by 8 bases; junction bases not matched to a gene: 9. CDR3 region: CASRGAGGPYEQFF. In DNA, the CDR3 is TGTGCCAGCCGGGGAGCGGGAGGGCCGTATGAGCAGTTCTTC.

This chain joins TRBV5-6 and TRBJ2-3, with 8 bases matching TRBD2. Trimming took 2 bases from V and 4 from J; bases not matched to a gene: 18. This CDR3 has 19 amino acids. Germline values: CDR1 SGHDT, CDR2 YYEEEE. CDR3 nucleotides: TGTGCCAGCAGCTTTTTGCGGGGGGATAACCAGAGGTATTCAGATACGCAGTATTTT. Its protein product is CASSFLRGDNQRYSDTQYF.

This clonotype was seen ten or more times. The chain employs TRBV28 and TRBJ2-7, with TRBD1 matching over 8 bases. In germline, CDR1 is MDHEN, CDR2 SYDVKM. The CDR3 totals 19 residues. With 1 base clipped from V and 3 bases from J, the junction kept 17 bases outside the gene matches. The CDR3 reads CASSLSGQGLYRVYYEQYF. CDR3 coding DNA: TGTGCCAGCAGTTTATCAGGACAGGGTTTGTATAGGGTCTACTACGAGCAGTACTTC.

This clonotype has ten or more counts. The rearrangement links TRBV4-1 to TRBJ2-1; 12 bases line up with TRBD2. The CDR3 totals 16 residues. J gave up 7 bases and V 3 bases, and 7 bases lay outside the gene matches. Germline V gives CDR1 MGHRA, CDR2 YSYEKL. CDR3 in DNA: TGCGCCAGCAGCCACCAAGGACTAGCGGGAAATAATGAGCAGTTCTTC. This gives the protein CASSHQGLAGNNEQFF.

This chain uses TRBV2 with TRBJ2-1; D uncertain. Between the trimmed V and J ends, which lost 3 bases and 4 bases, there was a span of 7 bases. This CDR3 contains 13 residues. The germline gives CDR1 SNHLY, CDR2 FYNNEI. Here the CDR3 DNA reads TGTGCCAGCAGTGACAGCCGATACAATGAGCAGTTCTTC. Amino acids: CASSDSRYNEQFF.

The J gene is TRBJ1-2, the V gene TRBV20-1, with D possibly matching TRBD1 (5 bases). CDR1 is DFQATT, CDR2 SNEGSKA, per germline (reference sequence). CDR3 length equals 12 residues. The V end was cut by 3 bases, the J end by 7 bases, with 12 bases between. Here the CDR3 reads CSARFGGVGYTF. The CDR3 DNA sequence: TGCAGTGCTAGGTTTGGAGGGGTTGGCTACACCTTC.

This clonotype was picked up many times. The chain carries TRBV2 and TRBJ1-5; tentatively, D is TRBD1 (5 bases). Trimming took off 8 bases at V and 7 bases at J, with 18 bases between the two ends. The CDR3 runs 14 residues. Germline V CDR1 and CDR2: SNHLY, FYNNEI. The DNA for the CDR3 is TGTGCCAGCGGGGCGGGGTTCCGCGAGCAGCCCCAGCATTTT. Translated, it gives CASGAGFREQPQHF.

The rearrangement uses TRBV20-1 and TRBJ2-1; 11 bases align to TRBD2. Germline CDR1 and CDR2: DFQATT and SNEGSKA (reference sequence). V gave up 1 base and J gave up 12 bases; unmatched junction bases: 14. The CDR3 is 16 amino acids. CDR3: CSARASSGRPPGRQFF. For the CDR3, the DNA is TGCAGTGCTAGAGCGTCTAGCGGGAGGCCCCCGGGGAGGCAGTTCTTC.

The chain recombines TRBV20-1 with TRBJ1-4, with TRBD1 identical over 8 bases. The CDR3 extends over 15 amino acids. Germline CDR1 and CDR2: DFQATT and SNEGSKA (reference sequence). V was pared by 5 bases and J by 7 bases, with 12 bases of the junction left unmatched. CDR3 protein: CSAWGQDSKGEKLFF. Written as DNA, the CDR3 is TGCAGTGCTTGGGGACAGGATAGTAAAGGTGAAAAACTGTTTTTT.

The chain is built from TRBV9 and TRBJ2-1; 9 positions agree with TRBD1. The CDR3 extends over 16 amino acids. Trimming at V came to 0 bases and at J to 5 bases, leaving 6 bases not matched to a gene. Germline CDR1 and CDR2: SGDLS and YYNGEE. The CDR3 region has the DNA TGTGCCAGCAGCGTAGGGAGTGGGACAGGGAACAATGAGCAGTTCTTC. Encoded protein: CASSVGSGTGNNEQFF.

This clonotype was seen many times. CDR3 bases: TGTGCCAGCAGCTTAAGCGGGACTAGCAACGAGCAGTACTTC. Amino acid sequence: CASSLSGTSNEQYF. The chain uses TRBV11-2 and TRBJ2-7, with 9 bases that match TRBD2. V lost 2 bases, J lost 5 bases, and 4 bases stayed unmatched. This CDR3 spans 14 amino acids. From germline, CDR1 is SGHAT and CDR2 FQNNGV.

This clonotype was seen repeatedly, ten times or more. The V call is TRBV10-3, the J call TRBJ1-2, with 7 bases that match TRBD1. Germline CDR1 is ENHRY and CDR2 is SYGVKD. The CDR3 extends over 13 amino acids. With V trimmed by 3 bases and J by 4 bases, 2 bases remained unmatched. The CDR3 spells CAISDGTAYGYTF. CDR3 in DNA: TGTGCCATCAGTGACGGGACAGCCTATGGCTACACCTTC.

The gene calls are TRBV18 and TRBJ1-4, with 10 bases fitting TRBD1. Per the germline V gene, CDR1 is KGHSH and CDR2 is LQKENI. The CDR3 has 15 amino acids. Germline trimming cut 3 bases from V and 9 bases from J; bases unmatched to any gene: 7. This CDR3 reads CASSPPGQGRQKLFF. The DNA of the CDR3 is TGTGCCAGCTCACCTCCGGGACAGGGGAGGCAAAAACTGTTTTTT. Using reference TRBV18 and TRBJ1-4 for the parts outside the CDR3, the full variable domain is NAGVMQNPRHLVRRRGQEARLRCSPMKGHSHVYWYRQLPEEGLKFMVYLQKENIIDESGMPKERFSAEFPKEGPSILRIQQVVRGDSAAYFCASSPPGQGRQKLFFGSGTQLSVL.

This clonotype was seen more than once but under ten times. The chain joins TRBV2 to TRBJ2-5; no reliable D call. V was shortened by 6 bases and J by 5 bases, with 10 bases between the two germline ends. This CDR3 has 12 residues. Germline V gene data show CDR1 as SNHLY and CDR2 as FYNNEI. CDR3 sequence: CASRGFRETQYF. The CDR3 DNA is TGTGCCAGCAGAGGATTTCGGGAGACCCAGTACTTC.

The V call is TRBV5-1, the J call TRBJ2-5, with no clear D. V dropped 0 bases and J dropped 2 bases, with 2 bases sitting between them. The length of the CDR3 is 12 residues. From germline, CDR1 is SGHRS and CDR2 YFSETQ. CDR3 protein: CASSLVQETQYF. The CDR3 region has the DNA TGCGCCAGCAGCTTGGTGCAAGAGACCCAGTACTTC.

The chain is built from TRBV6-5 and TRBJ2-7; 8 bases align to TRBD1. The CDR3 length is 14 residues. V dropped 2 bases and J dropped 5; count of bases not matched to a gene: 5. Per germline, CDR1 MNHEY and CDR2 SVGAGI. The CDR3 sequence is CASSYGQGANEQYF. CDR3 nucleotides: TGTGCCAGCAGTTACGGCCAGGGGGCTAACGAGCAGTACTTC.

This clonotype was picked up many times. CDR3 amino acids: CASSSTREQYF. In nucleotides, the CDR3 is TGTGCCAGCAGTTCGACTCGGGAGCAGTACTTC. The chain combines TRBV28 with TRBJ2-7; D unclear. V lost 4 bases, J lost 7 bases, and 8 bases lay in between. Germline V lookup: CDR1 MDHEN, CDR2 SYDVKM. There are 11 residues in the CDR3.

J is TRBJ2-7 and V is TRBV5-1, with D possibly matching TRBD2 (6 bases). The germline V and J ends were trimmed by 0 bases and 6 bases, with 13 bases remaining between them. The CDR3 loop spans 14 amino acids. In germline, CDR1 is SGHRS, CDR2 YFSETQ. CDR3 in amino acids: CASSLEAGIFEQYF. The CDR3 nucleotides are TGCGCCAGCAGCTTGGAGGCGGGAATCTTCGAGCAGTACTTC.

This clonotype was observed many times. The rearrangement links TRBV24-1 to TRBJ2-2, with D tentatively TRBD1 (5 bases). Trimming shortened V by 3 bases and J by 4 bases, and 11 bases separated the two germline ends. Germline values: CDR1 KGHDR, CDR2 SFDVKD. This CDR3 spans 15 amino acids. The CDR3 DNA is TGTGCCACCAGTGATCCCAACAGGAGCACCGGGGAGCTGTTTTTT. Encoded protein: CATSDPNRSTGELFF.